This is a list of T cell receptor beta chains from one sample in a study of blood T cells in healthy people across ages. TCRdb processed the 5' RACE reads anew with MiXCR; each CDR3 protein has one entry. This repertoire shows 650,000 to 800,000 distinct CDR3 sequences, around 43% found once; its top ten account for about 21%. Material: blood. These receptors came from a man between 60 and 70 years old in good health. Both conserved end residues are part of each CDR3. A D gene is named only where the DNA matches it firmly. A clone size is listed for some rows: how often the clone was seen (once, few, many), or a class if it is expanded.

few | TRBD2 | TRBJ2-3 | TRBV6-2/TRBV6-3 | CASSYSGGRTDTQYF | TGTGCCAGCAGTTACTCTGGCGGGAGAACAGATACGCAGTATTTT
few | . | TRBJ2-7 | TRBV30 | CAWSLQGGEQYF | TGTGCCTGGAGTCTACAGGGAGGCGAGCAGTACTTC
. | . | TRBJ1-5 | TRBV4-3 | CASSLRLNQPQHF | TGCGCCAGCAGTCTTAGACTCAATCAGCCCCAGCATTTT
. | . | TRBJ2-5 | TRBV11-3 | CASTQGRLGQKETKYF | TGTGCCAGCACCCAGGGGAGACTAGGACAAAAAGAGACCAAGTACTTC
. | . | TRBJ2-1 | TRBV5-6 | CAGSLRQGTGEQFF | TGTGCCGGCAGCTTGCGTCAGGGCACGGGTGAGCAGTTCTTC
. | . | TRBJ2-7 | TRBV7-9 | CAEQGPPTYEQYF | TGTGCCGAACAGGGTCCCCCTACCTACGAGCAGTACTTC
. | . | TRBJ2-3 | TRBV7-9 | CASSPTSIYLPDTQYF | TGTGCCAGCAGCCCTACTAGTATTTATCTACCCGATACGCAGTATTTT
. | TRBD2 | TRBJ2-5 | TRBV25-1 | CASSEQTSGPLKTQYF | TGTGCCAGCAGTGAGCAGACTAGCGGGCCCCTTAAGACCCAGTACTTC
. | . | TRBJ2-2 | TRBV28 | CASTPLGTGELFF | TGTGCCAGCACCCCACTAGGAACCGGGGAGCTGTTTTTT
. | . | TRBJ2-7 | TRBV7-7 | CASSLDLTGTEQYF | TGTGCTAGCAGCTTAGACCTTACAGGGACCGAGCAGTACTTC
. | . | TRBJ2-3 | TRBV15 | CATSTRRKGTQYF | TGTGCCACTTCGACGCGGCGAAAGGGTACGCAGTATTTT
. | . | TRBJ1-6 | TRBV20-1 | CSAREAGWNSPLHF | TGCAGTGCTAGAGAGGCAGGGTGGAATTCACCCCTCCACTTT
few | . | TRBJ1-4 | TRBV7-9 | CASSYSGVNEKLFF | TGTGCCAGCAGCTATTCCGGGGTTAATGAAAAACTGTTTTTT
. | . | TRBJ2-1 | TRBV6-5 | CASSYSVGGSYNEQFF | TGTGCCAGCAGTTACTCAGTGGGGGGATCGTACAATGAGCAGTTCTTC
. | . | TRBJ2-7 | TRBV29-1 | CSVLGVEQYF | TGCAGCGTCCTCGGTGTTGAGCAGTACTTC
few | TRBD2 | TRBJ2-1 | TRBV20-1 | CSAGRGGNEQFF | TGCAGTGCTGGGAGGGGCGGCAATGAGCAGTTCTTC
many | . | TRBJ1-2 | TRBV7-2 | CASSSPGGGGYTF | TGTGCCAGCAGCTCCCCTGGCGGGGGTGGCTACACCTTC
. | . | TRBJ2-7 | TRBV29-1 | CSVVLGSSRSKYNEQYF | TGCAGCGTTGTCCTAGGTTCGTCGAGATCAAAATACAATGAGCAGTACTTC
. | . | TRBJ2-1 | TRBV28 | CASSDDGPEQFF | TGTGCCAGCAGTGATGACGGCCCCGAGCAGTTCTTC
. | TRBD2 | TRBJ2-4 | TRBV10-2 | CASSESVAGAVKNIQYF | TGCGCCAGCAGTGAGTCGGTAGCGGGGGCGGTCAAAAACATTCAGTACTTC
. | TRBD1 | TRBJ2-7 | TRBV6-2/TRBV6-3 | CASSSPIGGLSYNEQYF | TGTGCCAGCAGTTCTCCCATAGGGGGCTTGTCCTACAATGAGCAGTACTTC
. | . | TRBJ2-5 | TRBV27 | CASGIAAGETQYF | TGTGCCAGCGGGATCGCGGCAGGAGAGACCCAGTACTTC
few | . | TRBJ1-6 | TRBV6-2/TRBV6-3 | CASSPRPGNLNSPLHF | TGTGCCAGCAGCCCCCGACCAGGGAACCTTAATTCACCCCTCCACTTT
few | . | TRBJ1-1 | TRBV24-1 | CATSDSENTEAFF | TGTGCCACCAGTGATTCGGAGAACACTGAAGCTTTCTTT
. | . | TRBJ2-5 | TRBV5-8 | CASSLGLAWRGKTQYF | TGTGCCAGCAGCTTGGGTTTAGCCTGGAGGGGAAAGACCCAGTACTTC
few | . | TRBJ2-1 | TRBV5-5 | CASSFQGYNNEQFF | TGTGCCAGCAGCTTTCAGGGGTATAACAATGAGCAGTTCTTC
few | TRBD2 | TRBJ2-5 | TRBV7-9 | CASSPREGSETQYF | TGTGCCAGCAGCCCCCGGGAGGGTTCGGAGACCCAGTACTTC
. | . | TRBJ2-7 | TRBV7-2 | CASSPKFLGGASYEQYF | TGTGCCAGCAGCCCCAAATTTCTAGGGGGGGCCTCCTACGAGCAGTACTTC
. | . | TRBJ1-1 | TRBV7-9 | CASSSSALNTEAFF | TGTGCCAGCAGCTCCTCGGCCTTGAACACTGAAGCTTTCTTT
. | TRBD1 | TRBJ2-5 | TRBV6-1 | CASSGTGVGEQYF | TGTGCCAGCAGCGGAACAGGGGTGGGAGAGCAGTACTTC
. | TRBD2 | TRBJ2-3 | TRBV20-1 | CSAREFSGGSISDTQYF | TGCAGTGCTAGAGAGTTTAGCGGGGGCTCTATCTCGGATACGCAGTATTTT
few | . | TRBJ1-1 | TRBV7-2 | CASNYPTGMNTEAFF | TGTGCCAGCAACTACCCGACAGGAATGAACACTGAAGCTTTCTTT
. | . | TRBJ2-3 | TRBV5-1 | CASSLETGPPTDTQYF | TGCGCCAGCAGCTTGGAAACAGGCCCCCCCACAGATACGCAGTATTTT
. | . | TRBJ2-3 | TRBV5-1 | CASSNSRGGDTQYF | TGCGCCTCAAGCAACAGCAGGGGAGGAGATACGCAGTATTTT
few | . | TRBJ2-7 | TRBV12-3/TRBV12-4 | CASSVTGPYEQYF | TGTGCCAGCAGTGTAACGGGTCCCTACGAGCAGTACTTC
. | . | TRBJ2-1 | TRBV12-3/TRBV12-4 | CASSLSGPSYNEQFF | TGTGCCAGCAGTTTGTCTGGGCCCTCCTACAATGAGCAGTTCTTC
. | . | TRBJ2-5 | TRBV5-1 | CASSPAPGVQETQYF | TGCGCCAGCAGTCCCGCCCCGGGGGTTCAAGAGACCCAGTACTTC
. | . | TRBJ2-1 | TRBV4-3 | CASSTQQRHNEQFF | TGCGCCAGCAGCACCCAACAGCGACACAATGAGCAGTTCTTC
few | . | TRBJ1-6 | TRBV12-3/TRBV12-4 | CASTQGSRVSPLHF | TGTGCCAGCACCCAAGGGTCGCGAGTTTCACCCCTCCACTTT
many | . | TRBJ2-5 | TRBV29-1 | CSVDVGGKETQYF | TGCAGCGTTGATGTGGGAGGCAAAGAGACCCAGTACTTC
. | . | TRBJ2-3 | TRBV5-1 | CASSFAEADTQYF | TGCGCCAGCAGCTTTGCAGAAGCAGATACGCAGTATTTT
. | . | TRBJ2-3 | TRBV7-2 | CASSLIRNTDTQYF | TGTGCCAGCAGCTTAATCCGTAACACAGATACGCAGTATTTT
few | TRBD1 | TRBJ2-1 | TRBV12-3/TRBV12-4 | CASNPTGINEQFF | TGTGCCAGCAACCCGACAGGGATCAATGAGCAGTTCTTC
few | TRBD2 | TRBJ2-5 | TRBV10-3 | CAISASGGQETQYF | TGTGCCATCAGTGCCAGCGGGGGGCAAGAGACCCAGTACTTC
. | TRBD1 | TRBJ1-1 | TRBV6-1 | CASSNRDREAFF | TGTGCCAGCAGTAACCGGGACAGGGAGGCTTTCTTT
once | TRBD1 | TRBJ2-6 | TRBV5-5 | CASSSGQGFSGANVLTF | TGTGCCAGCAGTTCGGGACAGGGCTTCTCTGGGGCCAACGTCCTGACTTTC
. | TRBD1 | TRBJ2-7 | TRBV7-8 | CASSVETGGYEQYF | TGTGCCAGCAGCGTAGAAACAGGGGGCTACGAGCAGTACTTC
. | TRBD2 | TRBJ2-7 | TRBV9 | CASSVGTSGPYEQYF | TGTGCCAGCAGCGTAGGGACTAGCGGACCCTACGAGCAGTACTTC
. | TRBD2 | TRBJ2-7 | TRBV10-3 | CAISGTSAPYEQYF | TGTGCCATCAGCGGGACTAGCGCACCCTACGAGCAGTACTTC
. | . | TRBJ2-4 | TRBV7-2 | CASSWWDSREQYF | TGTGCCAGCAGCTGGTGGGACAGTCGGGAGCAGTACTTC
. | TRBD1 | TRBJ1-6 | TRBV27 | CASSIGQGRNSPLHF | TGTGCCAGCAGTATAGGACAGGGTAGAAATTCACCCCTCCACTTT
few | . | TRBJ2-3 | TRBV7-2 | CASMSDRFRTDTQYF | TGTGCCAGCATGTCGGATAGGTTCCGCACAGATACGCAGTATTTT
many | . | TRBJ2-5 | TRBV7-9 | CASSLGGVVETQYF | TGTGCCAGCAGCTTAGGCGGGGTTGTAGAGACCCAGTACTTC
. | TRBD1 | TRBJ2-4 | TRBV14 | CASSQTGFGIQYF | TGTGCCAGCAGCCAGACAGGGTTTGGCATTCAGTACTTC
. | . | TRBJ1-5 | TRBV7-2 | CASSLEGQIRPQHF | TGTGCCAGCAGCTTAGAAGGTCAAATCAGGCCCCAGCATTTT